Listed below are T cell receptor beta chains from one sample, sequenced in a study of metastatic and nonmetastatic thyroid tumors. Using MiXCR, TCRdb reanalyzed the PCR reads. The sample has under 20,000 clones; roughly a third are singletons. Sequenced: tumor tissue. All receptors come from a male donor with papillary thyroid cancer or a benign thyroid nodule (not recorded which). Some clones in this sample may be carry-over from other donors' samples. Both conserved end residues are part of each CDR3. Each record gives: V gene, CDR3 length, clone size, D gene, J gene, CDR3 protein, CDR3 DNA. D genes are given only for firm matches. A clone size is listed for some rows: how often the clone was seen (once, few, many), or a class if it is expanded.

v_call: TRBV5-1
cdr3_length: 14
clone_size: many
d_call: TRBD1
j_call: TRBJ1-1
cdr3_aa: CASNWDSKNTEAFF
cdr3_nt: TGCGCCAGCAACTGGGACAGCAAGAACACTGAAGCTTTCTTT

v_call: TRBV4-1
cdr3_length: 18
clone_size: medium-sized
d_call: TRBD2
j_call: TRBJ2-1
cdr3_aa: CASSQDAPTSGTYNEQFF
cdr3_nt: TGCGCCAGCAGCCAAGACGCCCCGACTAGCGGGACCTACAATGAGCAGTTCTTC

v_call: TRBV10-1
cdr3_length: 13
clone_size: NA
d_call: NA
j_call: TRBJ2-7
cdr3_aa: CASSPGKGSEQYF
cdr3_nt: TGCGCCAGCAGTCCAGGGAAAGGCTCCGAGCAGTACTTC

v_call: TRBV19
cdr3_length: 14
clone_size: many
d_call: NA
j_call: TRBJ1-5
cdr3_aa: CVSSIDSLNQPQHF
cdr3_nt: TGTGTCAGTAGTATCGACAGTTTGAATCAGCCCCAGCATTTT

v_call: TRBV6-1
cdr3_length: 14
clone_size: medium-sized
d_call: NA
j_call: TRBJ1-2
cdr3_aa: CASSSRTGGYGYTF
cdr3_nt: TGTGCCAGCAGCTCTCGGACGGGAGGCTATGGCTACACCTTC

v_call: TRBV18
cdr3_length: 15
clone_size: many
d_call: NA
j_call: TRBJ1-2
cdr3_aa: CASSPHADTKDGYTF
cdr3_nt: TGTGCCAGCTCACCACATGCAGATACAAAGGATGGCTACACCTTC

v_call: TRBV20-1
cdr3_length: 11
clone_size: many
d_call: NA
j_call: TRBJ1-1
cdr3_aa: CSVSGNTEAFF
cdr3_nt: TGCAGTGTGTCTGGGAACACTGAAGCTTTCTTT

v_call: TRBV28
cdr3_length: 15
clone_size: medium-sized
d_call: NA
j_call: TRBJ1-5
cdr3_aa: CASNYRDRSNQPQHF
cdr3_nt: TGTGCCAGCAACTATCGGGACCGCTCCAATCAGCCCCAGCATTTT

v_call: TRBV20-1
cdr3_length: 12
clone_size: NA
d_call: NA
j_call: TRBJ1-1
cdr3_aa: CSARIGDTEAFF
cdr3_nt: TGCAGTGCTAGAATAGGGGACACTGAAGCTTTCTTT

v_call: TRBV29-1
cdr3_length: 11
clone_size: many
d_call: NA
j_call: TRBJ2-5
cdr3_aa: CSVEGKETQYF
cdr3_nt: TGCAGCGTTGAGGGGAAAGAGACCCAGTACTTC

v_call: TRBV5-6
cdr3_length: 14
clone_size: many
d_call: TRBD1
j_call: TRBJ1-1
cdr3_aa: CASETGAVNTEAFF
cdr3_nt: TGTGCCAGCGAGACAGGGGCAGTGAACACTGAAGCTTTCTTT

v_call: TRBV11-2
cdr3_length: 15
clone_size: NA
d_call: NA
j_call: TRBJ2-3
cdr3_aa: CASSALGDSTDTQYF
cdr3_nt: TGTGCCAGCAGCGCCCTTGGTGATAGCACAGATACGCAGTATTTT

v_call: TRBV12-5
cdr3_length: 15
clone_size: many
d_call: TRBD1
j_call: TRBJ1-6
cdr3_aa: CASGSPDRVHSPLHF
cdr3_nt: TGTGCTAGTGGTTCCCCGGACAGGGTACATTCACCCCTCCACTTT

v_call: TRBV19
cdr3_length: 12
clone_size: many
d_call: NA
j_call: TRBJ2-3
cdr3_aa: CATAPGTDTQYF
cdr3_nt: TGTGCCACCGCACCGGGGACAGATACGCAGTATTTT

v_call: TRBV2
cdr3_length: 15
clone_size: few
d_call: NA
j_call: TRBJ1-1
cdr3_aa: CATTSGWQPNTEAFF
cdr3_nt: TGTGCCACCACATCGGGGTGGCAGCCTAACACTGAAGCTTTCTTT

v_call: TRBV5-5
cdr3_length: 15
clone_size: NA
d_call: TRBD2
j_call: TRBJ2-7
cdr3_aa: CASSTLAGGIYEQYF
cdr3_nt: TGTGCCAGCAGCACACTAGCGGGAGGGATCTACGAGCAGTACTTC

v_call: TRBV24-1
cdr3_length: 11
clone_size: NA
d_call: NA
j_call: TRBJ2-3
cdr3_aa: CATSGGDIQYF
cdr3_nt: TGTGCCACCAGTGGGGGAGATATTCAGTATTTT

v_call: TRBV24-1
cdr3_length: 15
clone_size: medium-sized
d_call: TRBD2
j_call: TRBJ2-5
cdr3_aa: CATSERTSGRETQYF
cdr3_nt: TGTGCCACCAGTGAGAGGACTAGCGGGCGGGAGACCCAGTACTTC

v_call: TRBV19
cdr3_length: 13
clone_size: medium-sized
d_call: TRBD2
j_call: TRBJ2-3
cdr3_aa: CASSILGGSVQYF
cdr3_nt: TGTGCCAGTAGTATCCTTGGCGGGAGTGTGCAGTATTTT

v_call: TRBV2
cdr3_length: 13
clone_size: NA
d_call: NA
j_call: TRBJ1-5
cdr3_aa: CASSYEGNQPQHF
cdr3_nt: TGTGCCAGCAGTTACGAGGGGAATCAGCCCCAGCATTTT

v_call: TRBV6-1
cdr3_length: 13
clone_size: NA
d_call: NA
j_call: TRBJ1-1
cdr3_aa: CASITKQNTEAFF
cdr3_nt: TGTGCCAGCATAACCAAGCAGAACACTGAAGCTTTCTTT

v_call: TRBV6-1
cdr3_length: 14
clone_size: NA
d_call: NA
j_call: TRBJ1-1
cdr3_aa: CASSAAAGNTEAFF
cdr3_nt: TGTGCCAGCAGTGCCGCTGCGGGGAACACTGAAGCTTTCTTT

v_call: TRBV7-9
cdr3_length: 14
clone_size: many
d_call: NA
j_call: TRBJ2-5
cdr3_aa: CASSLAGMWETQYF
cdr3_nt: TGTGCCAGCAGCTTAGCAGGGATGTGGGAGACCCAGTACTTC

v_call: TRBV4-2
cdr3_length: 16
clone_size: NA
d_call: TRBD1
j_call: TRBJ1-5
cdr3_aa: CASSQDGGQVGQPQHF
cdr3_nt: TGTGCCAGCAGCCAAGATGGGGGACAGGTCGGGCAGCCCCAGCATTTT

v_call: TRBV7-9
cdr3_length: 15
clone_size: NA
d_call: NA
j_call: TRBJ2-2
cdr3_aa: CASKLRRLAAGELFF
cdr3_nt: TGTGCCAGCAAACTACGGCGTTTAGCGGCCGGGGAGCTGTTTTTT

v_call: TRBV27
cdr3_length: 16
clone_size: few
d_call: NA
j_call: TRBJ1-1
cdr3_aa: CASSSMPHLMKTEAFF
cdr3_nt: TGTGCCAGCAGTTCGATGCCCCACCTTATGAAAACTGAAGCTTTCTTT

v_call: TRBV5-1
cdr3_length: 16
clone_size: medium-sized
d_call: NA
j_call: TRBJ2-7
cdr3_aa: CASSWGNRDKTYEQYF
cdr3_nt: TGCGCCAGCAGCTGGGGGAACAGGGACAAAACCTACGAGCAGTACTTC

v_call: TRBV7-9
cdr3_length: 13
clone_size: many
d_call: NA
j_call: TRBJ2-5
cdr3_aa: CASSPTYQETQYF
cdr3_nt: TGTGCCAGCAGCCCGACCTACCAAGAGACCCAGTACTTC

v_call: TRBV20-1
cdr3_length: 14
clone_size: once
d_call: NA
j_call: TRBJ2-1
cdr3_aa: CSARYQGLRSRQFF
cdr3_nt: TGCAGCGCTAGATATCAGGGTTTAAGGTCTAGGCAGTTCTTC

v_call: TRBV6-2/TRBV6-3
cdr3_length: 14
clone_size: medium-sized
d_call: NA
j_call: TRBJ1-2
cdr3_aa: CASSSEDSLYGYTF
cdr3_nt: TGTGCCAGCAGTTCCGAAGACAGCCTCTATGGCTACACCTTC

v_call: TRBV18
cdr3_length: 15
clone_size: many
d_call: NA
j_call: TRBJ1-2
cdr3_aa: CASSPGVGFRDGYTF
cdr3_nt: TGTGCCAGCTCACCAGGTGTTGGGTTTCGTGATGGCTACACCTTC

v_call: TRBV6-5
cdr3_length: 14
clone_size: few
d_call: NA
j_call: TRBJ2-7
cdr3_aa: CASSHRDTVGEQYF
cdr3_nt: TGTGCCAGCAGTCACAGGGACACGGTTGGAGAGCAGTACTTC

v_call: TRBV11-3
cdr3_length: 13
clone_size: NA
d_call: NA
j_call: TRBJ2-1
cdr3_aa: CASSLGQYNEQFF
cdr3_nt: TGTGCCAGCAGCTTGGGGCAGTACAATGAGCAGTTCTTC

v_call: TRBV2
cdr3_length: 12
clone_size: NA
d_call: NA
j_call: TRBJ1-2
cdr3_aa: CASMGDNKIYTF
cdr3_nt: TGTGCCAGCATGGGGGACAACAAAATCTACACCTTC